This TCR beta chain was captured by sequencing in a study of T cell responses to AZD1222 COVID-19 vaccine. This CDR3 spans 13 amino acids. CDR1 and CDR2 from the germline V gene are MGHDK and SYGVNS. Trimming cost V 4 bases and J 2 bases, with 9 bases left between them. Study-wide results and caveats: Two AZD1222 administrations were followed by greater Spike-specific TCR breadth and depth. Per reports, nearly half of all spike-specific TCRs target regions that are unmutated in variants.

TCRdb's copy holds only in-frame clones and misses some; the assay was immunoSEQ multiplex PCR. The sample lists approximately 52,000 clones, roughly 87% occurring once. On this clone itself: Its matching antigen is unknown.

This clonotype originated in an adult who received the AZD1222 COVID-19 vaccine. Sample: peripheral blood, taken 28 days after the second AZD1222 dose. J is TRBJ2-7 and V is TRBV25-1; a possible D gene is TRBD1 (6 bases). In nucleotides, the CDR3 is TGTGCCAGCAGTGTCGGGACAACCTACGAGCAGTACTTC. This codes for CASSVGTTYEQYF.